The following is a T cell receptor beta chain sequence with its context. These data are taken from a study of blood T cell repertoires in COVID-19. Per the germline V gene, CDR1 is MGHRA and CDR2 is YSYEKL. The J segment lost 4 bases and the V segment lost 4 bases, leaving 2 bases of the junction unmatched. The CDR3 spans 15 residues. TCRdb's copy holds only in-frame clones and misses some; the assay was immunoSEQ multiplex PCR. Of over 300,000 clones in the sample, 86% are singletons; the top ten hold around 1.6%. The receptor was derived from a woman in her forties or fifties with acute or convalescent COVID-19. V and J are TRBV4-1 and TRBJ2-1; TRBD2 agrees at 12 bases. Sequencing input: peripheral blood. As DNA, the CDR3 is TGCGCCAGCAGCCCCGGGACTAGCGGGTACAATGAGCAGTTCTTC. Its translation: CASSPGTSGYNEQFF.